Here is one TCR beta chain with its context. This entry comes from a study of beta chain features in type 1 diabetes. Every isolated RNA sample was fully reverse transcribed, so sequencing captured expressed TCRB transcripts. The table came from immunoSEQ multiplex PCR; TCRdb's copy has only in-frame clones and leaves some out. In the table there are approximately 160,000 clones, roughly 9% of which are singletons. This receptor was taken from a woman aged 18-29 years in good health. The sample comprised central memory CD4+ T cells from blood.

CDR3 DNA sequence: TGTGCCAGCAGCTTGGGCCTAGCGGGAGATATAGCCGGGGAGCTGTTTTTT. Translated, it gives CASSLGLAGDIAGELFF. The V call is TRBV5-6, the J call TRBJ2-2; 10 bases are shared with TRBD2. This CDR3 is 17 amino acids long. CDR1 and CDR2 (germline): SGHDT, YYEEEE. J was trimmed by 6 bases and V by 0 bases; bases with no gene match: 8.